This T cell receptor (beta chain) was captured in a study of Ad26.COV2.S vaccination and SARS-CoV-2 variants. Study overall: It was the COV1001 Ad26.COV2.S trial arm that included the donor.

Sequencing used immunoSEQ multiplex PCR; TCRdb keeps in-frame clones, though not all of them. Of roughly 420,000 clones in the sample, 89% were seen once. V dropped 0 bases and J dropped 0; count of bases not matched to a gene: 8. Germline V gene sequence: CDR1 GTSNPN, CDR2 SVGIG (reference sequence). The CDR3 runs to 18 residues. The treatment: roughly 18 received Ad26.COV2.S at low or high dose, single or two shots; about 5 received placebo; per-sample allocation not given. The samples date from day 63 after the first vaccine or placebo injection. Wuhan-strain spike was delivered by a replication-incompetent Ad26 vector.

The chain employs TRBV30 and TRBJ1-5, with 10 nucleotides matching TRBD1. The sequence came from a person aged 18-65 years who received the Ad26.COV2.S COVID-19 vaccine or a placebo. This specimen was peripheral blood, taken in a trial of Ad26.COV2.S vaccine versus placebo. The CDR3 DNA reads as TGTGCCTGGAGTGTAGACCGGACAGGGGGTTATAGCAATCAGCCCCAGCATTTT. It yields the protein CAWSVDRTGGYSNQPQHF.